This T cell receptor (beta chain) was observed in a study of OX40 agonist ivuxolimab in advanced cancers. Looking at the study overall: Patients were dosed intravenously with ivuxolimab at 0.01 to 10 mg/kg every 2 weeks. The study's findings and limits: In general, CD8+ T cells held more expanded clones than CD4+ did, on average.

This CDR3 is 12 amino acids long. Germline CDR1 and CDR2: SGHDN and FVKESK. V was trimmed by 0 bases and J by 6 bases, leaving 3 bases between them. Here immunoSEQ multiplex PCR was the method, and the copy in TCRdb shows in-frame clones only, minus some. The sample has about 80,000 clones, nearly 95% seen once. This clone has a handful of counts. What it binds is not known. The sample was CD4+ or CD8+ T cells sorted from blood, taken in a trial of the OX40 agonist ivuxolimab. The rearrangement links TRBV14 to TRBJ2-1; D not certain. The clonotype originates from an adult with an advanced solid tumor such as melanoma, head and neck, liver or kidney cancer. CDR3 protein: CASSQETNEQFF. CDR3 coding DNA: TGTGCCAGCAGCCAAGAAACCAATGAGCAGTTCTTC.